The 29 T cell receptor beta chains below come from one sample, sequenced in a study of blood T cell repertoires in COVID-19. Clones were sequenced by immunoSEQ multiplex PCR, and TCRdb holds only the in-frame ones, with some missing. The repertoire holds approximately 150,000 clones, with approximately 86% as singletons. Sequenced material: peripheral blood. The receptors shown here come from a woman aged 45-59 years with acute or convalescent COVID-19.

The chain links TRBV6-2 or TRBV6-3 to TRBJ2-4, with TRBD1 matching over 8 bases. Losses at the gene ends were 5 bases for V and 13 bases for J; bases not matched to a gene: 13. From germline, CDR1 is MNHEY and CDR2 SVGEGT. There are 14 residues in the CDR3. The CDR3 reads CASSTPGGQVAQYF. Here the CDR3 DNA reads TGTGCCAGCAGTACCCCAGGGGGCCAGGTCGCACAGTACTTC.

The chain uses TRBV7-9 and TRBJ2-7; 8 bases match TRBD1. The V gene end was trimmed by 6 bases and the J gene end by 5 bases; junction bases not matched to a gene: 9. Germline V lookup: CDR1 SEHNR, CDR2 FQNEAQ (reference sequence). The CDR3 runs to 14 residues. The CDR3 sequence: CASSPRGRWDEQYF. In DNA, the CDR3 is TGTGCCAGCAGTCCCAGGGGGCGCTGGGACGAGCAGTACTTC.

This clone has just a few counts. The V call is TRBV24-1, the J call TRBJ2-1; D may be TRBD1 (6 bases). Trimming took off 4 bases at V and 4 bases at J, with 19 bases between the two ends. CDR3 size: 17 residues. Germline V lookup: CDR1 KGHDR, CDR2 SFDVKD. CDR3 in amino acids: CATSDFSQGILYNEQFF. The CDR3 DNA reads as TGTGCCACCAGTGACTTCAGCCAGGGGATACTGTACAATGAGCAGTTCTTC.

This chain connects TRBV5-6 to TRBJ2-7, with D perhaps matching TRBD2 (6 bases). The germline CDR1 and CDR2 sequences are SGHDT and YYEEEE. The CDR3 is 14 amino acids. V was shortened by 1 base and J by 4 bases, with 12 bases between the two germline ends. CDR3 sequence reads: CASSLPGVLYEQYF. The CDR3 bases are TGTGCCAGCAGCTTGCCGGGAGTGTTGTACGAGCAGTACTTC.

The chain uses TRBV6-2 or TRBV6-3 and TRBJ2-7, with D hard to call. CDR1 is MNHEY, CDR2 SVGEGT, per germline. The CDR3 is made up of 14 amino acids. Trimming removed 5 bases from V and 1 base from J, with 12 bases in between. CDR3 in DNA: TGTGCCAGCAGTCGCCCGGGTCTTTCCTACGAGCAGTACTTC. As protein: CASSRPGLSYEQYF.

The chain joins TRBV5-4 to TRBJ2-1; 9 nucleotides match TRBD1. The ends lost 5 bases at V and 3 bases at J; junction bases unmatched: 6. Germline values: CDR1 SGHNT, CDR2 YYREEE (reference sequence). The CDR3 consists of 15 residues. DNA for the CDR3: TGTGCCAGCAGGATAACAGGGGGCGGCTACAATGAGCAGTTCTTC. As protein: CASRITGGGYNEQFF.

The chain is built from TRBV5-6 and TRBJ2-5; maybe TRBD2 (6 bases). Trimming cost V 4 bases and J 7 bases, with 20 bases left between them. CDR3 length: 15 residues. The germline gives CDR1 SGHDT, CDR2 YYEEEE. CDR3 sequence (DNA): TGTGCCAGCAGCGCAAAAGTACTAGCTGACGCGACCCAGTACTTC. Its protein product is CASSAKVLADATQYF.

The rearrangement links TRBV7-3 to TRBJ2-3; D unclear. The CDR3 consists of 12 residues. The germline V and J ends were trimmed by 2 bases and 6 bases, with 6 bases remaining between them. From germline, CDR1 is SGHTA and CDR2 FQGTGA. CDR3 nucleotides: TGTGCCAGCAGCTTATTGGGCGATACGCAGTATTTT. It specifies CASSLLGDTQYF.

In regard to this clone: Relative to the germline gene, one junction end is altered; a read error may explain this. This chain connects TRBV27 to TRBJ2-3, with 14 bases that match TRBD2. The CDR3 has 16 residues. The V gene's germline CDR1 is MNHEY and CDR2 SMNVEV (reference sequence). CDR3: CATRRLAGGGTDTQYF. The CDR3 nucleotides read TGTGCCACACGCCGACTAGCGGGAGGGGGCACCGATACGCAGTATTTT.

The chain combines TRBV6-5 with TRBJ1-3; possible D gene TRBD1, 6 bases. This CDR3 has 15 residues. Trimming cost V 8 bases and J 1 base, with 15 bases left between them. Germline CDR1 is MNHEY and CDR2 is SVGAGI. The CDR3 sequence is CASAQKGVSGNTIYF. In nucleotides, the CDR3 is TGTGCCAGCGCCCAAAAGGGGGTGTCTGGAAACACCATATATTTT.

The chain combines TRBV5-1 with TRBJ1-1, with a tentative D call TRBD1 (5 bases). The CDR3 runs to 14 residues. In germline, CDR1 is SGHRS, CDR2 YFSETQ. V was shortened by 0 bases and J by 8 bases, with 14 bases between the two germline ends. The CDR3 loop is CASSLEQVGFEAFF. The CDR3 region has the DNA TGCGCCAGCAGCTTGGAACAGGTGGGTTTCGAAGCTTTCTTT.

The genes are TRBV7-2 and TRBJ1-2, with a tentative D call TRBD1 (5 bases). V lost 0 bases to trimming and J lost 6 bases, with 5 bases between them. Germline loops: CDR1 SGHTA, CDR2 FQGNSA. This CDR3 has 12 amino acids. The CDR3 region has the DNA TGTGCCAGCAGCTTAGCCAGGGATGGCTACACCTTC. This encodes CASSLARDGYTF.

CDR3 coding DNA: TGCGCCAGCAGCCCGACTAGCGGGGGGGCTAACACAGATACGCAGTATTTT. This gives the protein CASSPTSGGANTDTQYF. The rearrangement links TRBV5-1 to TRBJ2-3; 14 nucleotides line up with TRBD2. The CDR3 contains 17 residues. The J segment lost 2 bases and the V segment lost 4 bases, leaving 6 bases of the junction unmatched. CDR1 and CDR2 from the germline V gene are SGHRS and YFSETQ.

The chain uses TRBV18 and TRBJ2-5, with a possible D match to TRBD1 (6 bases). CDR1 is KGHSH, CDR2 LQKENI, per germline. The V gene lost 5 bases and the J gene lost 4 bases, with 11 bases spanning the gap. The CDR3 length is 13 residues. CDR3 coding DNA: TGTGCCAGCTCAGTTACAGGGCTAGAGACCCAGTACTTC. Translated: CASSVTGLETQYF.

The chain uses TRBV14 and TRBJ1-5; 7 positions agree with TRBD1. This CDR3 has 16 residues. V lost 4 bases to trimming and J lost 7 bases; unmatched junction nucleotides: 13. Germline V lookup: CDR1 SGHDN, CDR2 FVKESK. CDR3 sequence (DNA): TGTGCCAGCAGCCCCCCCTTGACAGGGTCGGGACAGCCCCAGCATTTT. Translated: CASSPPLTGSGQPQHF.

J is TRBJ2-5 and V is TRBV5-1; TRBD2 might be the D (6 bases). Trimming removed 0 bases at V and 4 bases at J, with 13 bases between. This CDR3 contains 15 residues. Germline CDR1 and CDR2: SGHRS and YFSETQ. CDR3 sequence: CASSLAWGVGETQYF. CDR3 DNA: TGCGCCAGCAGCTTGGCCTGGGGGGTCGGAGAGACCCAGTACTTC.

The genes are TRBV12-5 and TRBJ2-1, with 8 bases fitting TRBD2. Trimming took 3 bases from V and 0 from J; bases not matched to a gene: 1. The CDR3 covers 15 residues. Germline V gene lookup returns CDR1 LGHNT and CDR2 FRNRAP. As DNA, the CDR3 is TGTGCTAGTGGTTTCCTAGCGGGCTCCTACAATGAGCAGTTCTTC. Residues: CASGFLAGSYNEQFF.

In this sample, this clone turned up a few times. The V gene is TRBV18, the J gene TRBJ1-5; weak D call: TRBD1 (6 bases). In germline, CDR1 is KGHSH, CDR2 LQKENI. The CDR3 sequence is 15 residues long. Trimming took 6 bases from V and 0 from J, leaving 12 bases between them. The CDR3 DNA reads TGTGCCAGCTCGGCAGGACAGCCTAGCAATCAGCCCCAGCATTTT. The encoded protein is CASSAGQPSNQPQHF.

The chain carries TRBV30 and TRBJ1-2; 9 bases align to TRBD1. The CDR3 spans 12 residues. The germline CDR1 and CDR2 sequences are GTSNPN and SVGIG (reference sequence). Losses at the gene ends were 7 bases for V and 5 bases for J; bases not matched to a gene: 5. Here the CDR3 reads CAYLDRGYGYTF. The CDR3 bases are TGTGCCTACTTGGACAGGGGATATGGCTACACCTTC.

The chain joins TRBV5-1 to TRBJ2-6, with D possibly matching TRBD2 (5 bases). V lost 0 bases and J 0 bases, leaving 19 bases between the germline ends. CDR3 size: 20 residues. Germline V gene lookup returns CDR1 SGHRS and CDR2 YFSETQ. The CDR3 sequence is CASSLAVFVRRSSGANVLTF. In DNA, the CDR3 is TGCGCCAGCAGCTTGGCCGTTTTTGTGAGGAGGAGCTCTGGGGCCAACGTCCTGACTTTC.

The gene calls are TRBV7-2 and TRBJ1-1; 8 nucleotides match TRBD1. Germline trimming cut 5 bases from V and 1 base from J; bases unmatched to any gene: 9. Germline CDR1 SGHTA, CDR2 FQGNSA. The CDR3 is 16 amino acids. CDR3 sequence (DNA): TGTGCCAGCAGCCACCGGACAGGGAAGGGGAACACTGAAGCTTTCTTT. Its translation is CASSHRTGKGNTEAFF.

This chain connects TRBV4-3 to TRBJ1-4; D gene unclear. The V end was cut by 0 bases, the J end by 5 bases, with 10 bases between. Germline CDR1 reads LGHNA; CDR2 reads YSLEER. This CDR3 is built from 15 residues. DNA of the CDR3: TGCGCCAGCAGCCAAGATTGGGCCGTAAATGAAAAACTGTTTTTT. It yields the protein CASSQDWAVNEKLFF.

The chain combines TRBV6-2 or TRBV6-3 with TRBJ2-7; 9 bases map to TRBD1. CDR1 MNHEY and CDR2 SVGEGT come from the germline V gene. This CDR3 is 14 amino acids long. Losses at the gene ends were 5 bases for V and 6 bases for J; bases not matched to a gene: 8. CDR3 sequence (DNA): TGTGCCAGCAGTCTAAGGGACAGGGTAAGCGAGCAGTACTTC. This sequence encodes CASSLRDRVSEQYF.

In nucleotides, the CDR3 is TGTGCCAGCAGCACGGAGGGGAGGACTGAAGCTTTCTTT. Translated, it gives CASSTEGRTEAFF. This chain joins TRBV5-4 and TRBJ1-1; the D gene is possibly TRBD1 (5 bases). V lost 4 bases to trimming and J lost 5 bases, with 12 bases between them. The germline V gene has CDR1 SGHNT and CDR2 YYREEE (reference sequence). CDR3 length: 13 amino acids.

The chain carries TRBV6-2 or TRBV6-3 and TRBJ2-3, with 9 bases matching TRBD1. The CDR3 spans 18 residues. Germline CDR1 is MNHEY and CDR2 is SVGEGT. The V and J ends lost 2 bases and 1 base, in that order; junction bases with no gene match: 10. CDR3 loop: CASSYAGTGTAGTDTQYF. The CDR3, as DNA: TGTGCCAGCAGTTACGCCGGGACAGGGACAGCGGGCACAGATACGCAGTATTTT.

J is TRBJ2-1 and V is TRBV24-1, with 8 bases fitting TRBD2. The germline CDR1 and CDR2 sequences are KGHDR and SFDVKD. CDR3 size: 17 residues. V was clipped by 0 bases and J by 8 bases; unmatched bases: 11. CDR3 loop: CATSDLTGGAGIDEQFF. CDR3 coding DNA: TGTGCCACCAGTGATTTGACGGGGGGGGCCGGTATTGATGAGCAGTTCTTC.

This sequence joins TRBV29-1 and TRBJ1-2; TRBD1 agrees at 7 bases. Trimming at V came to 4 bases and at J to 9 bases, leaving 2 bases not matched to a gene. This CDR3 comprises 10 residues. Germline V lookup: CDR1 SQVTM, CDR2 ANQGSEA. CDR3: CSVGDSSYTF. In nucleotides, the CDR3 is TGCAGCGTTGGGGACAGTAGCTACACCTTC.

This clone was seen only once. This sequence joins TRBV4-1 and TRBJ1-5; 10 bases align to TRBD1. Germline trimming cut 3 bases from V and 4 bases from J; bases unmatched to any gene: 6. The germline V gene has CDR1 MGHRA and CDR2 YSYEKL. This CDR3 is built from 16 residues. The CDR3 nucleotides read TGCGCCAGCAGCCACGGAGAGGGACAGGGGAATCAGCCCCAGCATTTT. Amino acids: CASSHGEGQGNQPQHF.

This clone was seen just once. The V and J genes are TRBV24-1 and TRBJ2-3; tentative D call: TRBD2 (5 bases). V dropped 4 bases and J dropped 5 bases, with 15 bases sitting between them. The CDR3 sequence is 15 residues long. CDR1 and CDR2 from the germline V gene are KGHDR and SFDVKD. DNA for the CDR3: TGTGCCACCAGTGACCCAGGTCAAGAGGGAGATACGCAGTATTTT. Translation gives CATSDPGQEGDTQYF.